These T cell receptor beta chains were read from a single sample in a study of blood T cells in healthy people across ages. In TCRdb, the 5' RACE reads were re-called with MiXCR into one record per CDR3 protein. The sample shows 1.5 million to 2 million distinct CDR3 sequences, under 30% of them seen only once. The sample was blood. The origin of the receptors is a woman aged 25-40 years in good health. CDR3s include the opening cysteine and the closing phenylalanine or tryptophan.

V gene,J gene,CDR3 protein
TRBV7-2,TRBJ2-1,CASSPVRAGTKQFF
TRBV6-6,TRBJ1-2,CASSYPGDYCYTF
TRBV18,TRBJ1-4,CASSPYATNEKLFF
TRBV7-9,TRBJ2-1,CASSPNVGGWRDEQFF
TRBV9,TRBJ1-2,CASSSEGIPLGGYTF
TRBV7-9,TRBJ2-1,CASSFTSINEQFF
TRBV28,TRBJ1-5,CASSFLAGESNQPQHF
TRBV14,TRBJ2-5,CASSPELAETQYF
TRBV20-1,TRBJ1-5,CSAVGVYAQPQHF
TRBV5-5,TRBJ1-1,CASSLFRGRGVNTEAFF
TRBV24-1,TRBJ2-3,CATSDFSFGADTQYF
TRBV7-9,TRBJ2-7,CASSLGGWEAEQYF
TRBV12-3/TRBV12-4,TRBJ1-4,CASSPGQRNEKLFF
TRBV20-1,NA,CSARGPLAGVGEQYF
TRBV5-5,TRBJ1-5,CASSLDSSNNQPQHF
TRBV6-5,TRBJ1-1,CASGRDSEAFF
TRBV19,TRBJ1-1,CASRLGTGQLNTEAFF
TRBV27,TRBJ2-7,CTSSYNPGRSYEQYF
TRBV5-5,TRBJ1-2,CASSGGRGDYGYTF
TRBV5-1,TRBJ2-6,CASTPPGANVLTF
TRBV19,TRBJ2-1,CASSTSDRGRSEQFF
TRBV9,TRBJ2-1,CASSVGTSGGFYNEQFF
TRBV6-5,TRBJ2-1,CASSLLRGSTYNEQFF
TRBV11-2,TRBJ1-2,CASSLNEGRNYGYTF
TRBV12-3/TRBV12-4,TRBJ2-5,CASKGDGDNEQYF
TRBV5-1,TRBJ2-3,CASSLPPSEGTTDTQYF
TRBV5-1,TRBJ2-5,CASSAGTGDETQYF
TRBV6-6,TRBJ2-7,CASRPGTGGREQYF
TRBV5-1,TRBJ2-4,CASSLVAGTAKNIQYF
TRBV12-3/TRBV12-4,TRBJ2-5,CASSLAILRETQYF
TRBV7-2,TRBJ2-6,CASSLFRGGSGANVLTF
TRBV7-3,TRBJ2-1,CASSLTPGTPGGRQFF
TRBV5-1,TRBJ1-1,CASSSSPSEAFF
TRBV5-1,TRBJ2-1,CASSTGTPGDDEQFF
TRBV12-3/TRBV12-4,TRBJ2-5,CASSFRDRATQYF
TRBV27,TRBJ2-5,CASTRQGGDETQYF
TRBV5-1,NA,CASSSEKTSGTQYF
TRBV7-2,TRBJ2-7,CASRPAAGSYEQYF
TRBV3-1,TRBJ2-1,CASSQVGTEYNEQFF
TRBV20-1,TRBJ2-5,CSAQPSGRSGWSQYF